This T cell receptor (beta chain) was observed in a study of CD8+ T cells in alopecia areata (dated by TCRdb to 2017 to 2018). Turning to the overall study: Treated patients were enrolled in an open-label pilot trial of oral tofacitinib at 5 to 10 mg twice daily for moderate-to-severe alopecia areata. Patients received tofacitinib for 6 to 18 months and were then followed off drug for 6 months to check for delayed response and recurrence. Biopsies were taken from tofacitinib-treated patients at baseline and at 4 and 24 weeks of treatment, and a later scalp biopsy was taken in several of the tofacitinib-treated patients. immunoSEQ multiplex PCR using 35 Vbeta forward primers and 13 Jbeta reverse primers was used to amplify TCRbeta CDR3 regions. Clonality in the scalp was compared among normal scalp (n=4), patchy alopecia areata scalp (n=8), and alopecia totalis/universalis scalp (n=8). On the human side, TCRbeta sequencing was run on scalp tissue and on sorted CD4+ and CD8+ peripheral blood T cells from healthy controls and from alopecia areata patients with either patchy or totalis/universalis disease. RNA came from the PAXgene miRNA kit for fixed scalp, the miRNeasy kit for PBMCs, and the RNeasy kit for mouse skin. The study used high-throughput TCRbeta sequencing to examine T cell clonal expansion in alopecia areata, in both the C3H/HeJ mouse model and human patients. Broad study findings and their caveats: Compared with normal scalp, lesional scalp, particularly in alopecia totalis/universalis, had higher clonality and more expanded CD8+ clones, which suggests antigenic drive. Scalp TCR repertoire analysis is complicated because resident alphabeta T cells in normal human skin are also sequenced, whereas mouse skin is dominated by gammadelta T cells. Shared TCR sequences between patients were less evident than in mice, which may be partly attributable to HLA diversity in the patient population.

CDR1 and CDR2 were assigned from the germline V gene as MGHDK and SYGVNS. The CDR3 numbers 16 residues from cysteine through phenylalanine. Only the CDR3 portion is preserved as DNA: 48 bases, with reading frame beginning at the first base. Trimming removed 1 base from V and 0 bases from J, leaving 12 bases between the germline ends. In the case of this clone: This receptor's antigen is unknown. Base quality data are lacking; no much larger clone is found one base away.

The time point label here, explained by the study, means: baseline before oral tofacitinib. Lesional scalp punch biopsies and peripheral blood were collected from alopecia areata patients. After PBMCs were isolated by density centrifugation and stained for CD3, CD4 and CD8, a FACSAria was used to sort CD4+ and CD8+ T cells. Preparation of the library involved the immunoSEQ multiplex PCR assay. RNA was extracted from all samples and reverse transcribed into cDNA, which served as template for TCR sequencing. First-strand cDNA was synthesized using SuperScript III with a 2:1 mix of oligo-dT and random hexamers. Amplification bias was assessed with a synthetic immune receptor repertoire, and residual bias was removed computationally. The paper's data handling went like this. Raw reads were preprocessed for error removal, and CDR3 was defined according to IMGT conventions as running from the conserved cysteine to phenylalanine. Clonality was computed by normalizing Shannon entropy by log2 of the number of productive unique TCRs and subtracting the result from 1. Whether scalp clones were CD4 or CD8 was inferred by matching scalp TCRbeta sequences against CD4 and CD8 repertoires sorted from blood. TCRdb obtained this table from immuneACCESS and retained in-frame rearrangements with V and J assigned. These tables miss some clones; where compared with another copy, unresolved V genes account for less than half of the shortfall, and the remainder is unexplained. Clonal size and the V and J genes are those of that table, whereas D and trimming came from the DNA. The sample table records some 180,000 clones; roughly 60% of these occur just once. Around 1.6% of the sample is in the top ten clones.

This sequence originates from a human donor with alopecia areata. The chain links TRBV25-1 with TRBJ2-5; the D segment could be TRBD1, given 5 matching bases. The sample consisted of CD4+ T cells sorted from blood, taken at week 0. This receptor has the CDR3 CASSELGAVDQETQYF. In nucleotides, the sequence is TGTGCCAGCAGTGAATTAGGGGCGGTTGACCAAGAGACCCAGTACTTC.